The 23 T cell receptor beta chains below come from one sample, sequenced in a study of T cell repertoires in cytomegalovirus infection (dated by TCRdb to the late 2010s). No cognate antigen is known for these TCRs. Sequenced using an Illumina HiSeq 1500. In TCRdb, the public reads were trimmed at Q25 with fastp and aligned with MiXCR, with productive beta chains retained. Each CDR3 protein gets just one entry, which takes the most common genes and DNA from the rows behind it. Here the sample has 750,000 to 900,000 distinct CDR3 sequences; about 28% occur a single time. Jointly, the top ten make up around 13% of the sample. The sample's treatment or condition label, decoded: in vitro stimulation with specific CMV peptide epitopes to enrich CMV-specific T cells. Sequenced material: cultured CD8+ T cells from PBMCs, taken from culture after CMV antigen stimulation. These receptors came from a human donor in good health (CMV status not recorded). Some clones in this sample may be carry-over from other donors' samples.

This clonotype appeared a few times. The chain is built from TRBV7-4 and TRBJ2-2, with a possible D match to TRBD2 (6 bases). The CDR3 is 14 amino acids. Per germline, CDR1 SGHVT and CDR2 SQSDAQ. The V end was cut by 6 bases, the J end by 7 bases, with 15 bases between. This chain's CDR3 is CASRLSGGDGELFF. For the CDR3, the DNA is TGTGCCAGCAGACTTAGCGGCGGGGACGGGGAGCTGTTTTTT. The full variable domain, in which reference TRBV7-4 and TRBJ2-2 provide the parts outside the CDR3, is GAGVSQSPRYKVAKRGRDVALRCDSISGHVTLYWYRQTLGQGSEVLTYSQSDAQRDKSGRPSGRFSAERPERSVSTLKIQRTEQGDSAVYLCASRLSGGDGELFFGEGSRLTVL.

This clonotype has a count of ten or more. The V call is TRBV5-5, the J call TRBJ2-2, with a possible D match to TRBD2 (5 bases). The CDR3 contains 15 residues. Germline CDR1 reads SGHKS; CDR2 reads YYEKEE (reference sequence). The germline V and J ends were trimmed by 2 bases and 2 bases, with 10 bases remaining between them. The CDR3: CASSFPGINTGELFF. CDR3 nucleotide sequence: TGTGCCAGCAGCTTCCCCGGGATAAACACCGGGGAGCTGTTTTTT.

This clonotype was found a few times. The CDR3 protein is CASRLTGSNTEAFF. Here the CDR3 DNA reads TGTGCCAGCAGATTAACAGGGTCGAACACTGAAGCTTTCTTT. The V call is TRBV28, the J call TRBJ1-1; maybe TRBD1 (6 bases). V was clipped by 6 bases and J by 1 base, with 12 bases between them. CDR3 length: 14 amino acids. Germline V gene data show CDR1 as MDHEN and CDR2 as SYDVKM.

This clonotype showed up many times. The chain joins TRBV5-6 to TRBJ2-3; D unclear. CDR1 SGHDT and CDR2 YYEEEE come from the germline V gene. The ends were cut back, 1 base at V and 4 bases at J, with 4 bases in the middle. CDR3 length equals 12 residues. For the CDR3, the DNA is TGTGCCAGCAGCTTGTTCCCAGATACGCAGTATTTT. This sequence encodes CASSLFPDTQYF.

The rearrangement links TRBV5-1 to TRBJ2-3; 12 bases match TRBD2. Trimming cost V 3 bases and J 4 bases; bases outside gene matches: 6. In germline, CDR1 is SGHRS, CDR2 YFSETQ. The CDR3 runs to 16 residues. The DNA for the CDR3 is TGCGCCAGCAGCTGGATGACTAGCGGGGGTGCAGATACGCAGTATTTT. This gives the protein CASSWMTSGGADTQYF. Supplemented by reference TRBV5-1 and TRBJ2-3, the full variable domain reads KAGVTQTPRYLIKTRGQQVTLSCSPISGHRSVSWYQQTPGQGLQFLFEYFSETQRNKGNFPGRFSGRQFSNSRSEMNVSTLELGDSALYLCASSWMTSGGADTQYFGPGTRLTVL.

The V and J genes are TRBV6-1 and TRBJ1-4; 8 bases agree with TRBD1. J gave up 0 bases and V 2 bases, and 5 bases lay outside the gene matches. CDR1 is MNHNS and CDR2 is SASEGT in the germline V gene. The CDR3 is made up of 17 amino acids. The CDR3 region has the DNA TGTGCCAGCAGTGAATCTGACAGGGGCGCAACTAATGAAAAACTGTTTTTT. This translates into CASSESDRGATNEKLFF.

A few counts support this clonotype. V and J are TRBV27 and TRBJ1-2, with D hard to call. The CDR3 extends over 13 amino acids. Germline CDR1 MNHEY, CDR2 SMNVEV (reference sequence). V was clipped by 6 bases and J by 2 bases, with 10 bases between them. CDR3: CASSPVSNYGYTF. The CDR3 DNA reads as TGTGCCAGCAGCCCCGTTTCCAACTATGGCTACACCTTC.

Of note for this clonotype: A read error may account for a junction end that differs from germline. The rearrangement uses TRBV7-4 and TRBJ1-5; weak D call: TRBD1 (5 bases). CDR1 is SGHVT, CDR2 SQSDAQ, per germline. The CDR3 has 19 residues. CDR3 bases: TGTGTCAGCAGCCCTATCCAGACAGACAGTAGGGAAAGGGGTCAGCCCCAGCATTTT. Its translation is CVSSPIQTDSRERGQPQHF.

This clonotype was observed a few times. The chain has TRBV6-6 and TRBJ1-2; the match to TRBD1 covers 8 bases. V was pared by 2 bases and J by 6 bases, with 5 bases of the junction left unmatched. From germline, CDR1 is MNHNY and CDR2 SVGAGI (reference sequence). This CDR3 has 14 residues. The CDR3 loop reads CASSYLGQGDGYTF. The CDR3 DNA reads TGTGCCAGCAGTTACCTCGGACAGGGAGATGGCTACACCTTC.

This clonotype was picked up a small number of times. CDR3 nucleotides: TGTGCCAGCAGCTTAAAGGGGGCGTTGGAGACCCAGTACTTC. This encodes CASSLKGALETQYF. The chain has TRBV13 and TRBJ2-5; 7 bases are shared with TRBD1. V lost 2 bases to trimming and J lost 5 bases; unmatched junction nucleotides: 5. The CDR3 runs 14 residues. The germline CDR1 and CDR2 sequences are PRHDT and FYEKMQ (reference sequence).

The rearrangement joins TRBV7-2 to TRBJ2-7; 10 bases are a match to TRBD1. V trimming: 4 bases; J trimming: 4 bases; junction bases outside the gene matches: 7. CDR1 is SGHTA and CDR2 is FQGNSA in the germline V gene. This CDR3 comprises 15 residues. In nucleotides, the CDR3 is TGTGCCAGCAGCTCGACAGGGGGCGCAGGGTACGAGCAGTACGTC. This codes for CASSSTGGAGYEQYV.

J is TRBJ2-5 and V is TRBV6-5; possibly TRBD1 for D (8 bases). Germline-derived CDR1 and CDR2 are MNHEY and SVGAGI. This CDR3 spans 14 amino acids. Trimming took off 2 bases at V and 7 bases at J, with 14 bases between the two ends. CDR3 in amino acids: CASSYEQGGLTQYF. CDR3 sequence (DNA): TGTGCCAGCAGTTACGAACAGGGGGGGTTGACCCAGTACTTC.

The chain carries TRBV6-2 or TRBV6-3 and TRBJ1-5; a weak D match, TRBD1 (6 bases). Germline V gene data show CDR1 as MNHEY and CDR2 as SVGEGT. V was shortened by 6 bases and J by 4 bases, with 19 bases between the two germline ends. This CDR3 spans 16 amino acids. The CDR3 coding sequence is TGTGCCAGCAGAAACAGCGGACAGAGTTTAAATCAGCCCCAGCATTTT. Translated: CASRNSGQSLNQPQHF.

The chain recombines TRBV27 with TRBJ1-6; D gene unclear. CDR1 is MNHEY and CDR2 is SMNVEV in the germline V gene (reference sequence). The V end lost 3 bases, the J end lost 6 bases, and 9 bases lay between the germline ends. The CDR3 is 14 amino acids. In DNA form, the CDR3 reads TGTGCCAGCAGTTTCTCTTACCTTAATTCACCCCTCCACTTT. This translates into CASSFSYLNSPLHF.

The V call is TRBV20-1, the J call TRBJ1-5; D possibly corresponds to TRBD1 (6 bases). The CDR3 spans 15 residues. The germline V gene has CDR1 DFQATT and CDR2 SNEGSKA (reference sequence). Trimming shortened V by 0 bases and J by 3 bases, and 12 bases separated the two germline ends. This chain's CDR3 is CSAREGTWVNQPQHF. The DNA of the CDR3 is TGCAGTGCTAGAGAGGGGACATGGGTCAATCAGCCCCAGCATTTT.

The J gene is TRBJ2-7, the V gene TRBV20-1, with 11 bases fitting TRBD1. The CDR3 extends over 15 amino acids. Trimming cost V 3 bases and J 0 bases; bases outside gene matches: 4. The germline V gene has CDR1 DFQATT and CDR2 SNEGSKA (reference sequence). In DNA form, the CDR3 reads TGCAGTGCTAGGGGGACAGGGGGAAGCTCCTACGAGCAGTACGTC. Residues: CSARGTGGSSYEQYV.

In its sample, this clonotype was seen a few times. A read error is possible here, since a much larger clone lies one base away. The chain is built from TRBV7-6 and TRBJ2-7; 10 nucleotides align to TRBD2. This CDR3 has 15 amino acids. V shed 1 base, J shed 2 bases, and the junction held 2 bases outside the gene matches. CDR1 and CDR2 (germline): SGHVS, FNYEAQ. The CDR3 spells CASSLVAGGTYEQYF. The CDR3 DNA reads TGTGCCAGCAGCTTAGTAGCGGGGGGCACCTACGAGCAGTACTTC.

This clonotype was detected only a few times. This rearrangement joins TRBV27 to TRBJ2-1, with 10 bases lining up with TRBD1. CDR1 is MNHEY, CDR2 SMNVEV, per germline (reference sequence). CDR3 length: 14 amino acids. The CDR3 DNA sequence: TGTCTCACCGGGACAGGGGTGGGGTACAATGAGCAGTTCTTC. This codes for CLTGTGVGYNEQFF.

This clonotype came up a few times. The chain uses TRBV7-9 and TRBJ2-5; D possibly corresponds to TRBD1 (5 bases). This CDR3 contains 14 residues. The ends were cut back, 1 base at V and 7 bases at J, with 13 bases in the middle. CDR1 and CDR2 from the germline V gene are SEHNR and FQNEAQ (reference sequence). The CDR3 DNA reads as TGTGCCAGCAGCTTAGGTGTCGAGCAGGGGACCCAGTACTTC. Amino acid sequence: CASSLGVEQGTQYF.

The chain combines TRBV11-2 with TRBJ1-1; TRBD1 might be the D (5 bases). CDR3 length equals 13 residues. V dropped 8 bases and J dropped 4 bases, with 14 bases sitting between them. Germline values: CDR1 SGHAT, CDR2 FQNNGV. CDR3 DNA: TGTGCCAGCCGAGGGGCGCGGGGCACTGAAGCTTTCTTT. The encoded protein is CASRGARGTEAFF. The entire variable domain, with the rest obtained from reference TRBV11-2 and TRBJ1-1, is as follows: EAGVAQSPRYKIIEKRQSVAFWCNPISGHATLYWYQQILGQGPKLLIQFQNNGVVDDSQLPKDRFSAERLKGVDSTLKIQPAKLEDSAVYLCASRGARGTEAFFGQGTRLTVV.

This chain connects TRBV6-5 to TRBJ1-5; TRBD1 aligns across 8 bases. The CDR3 contains 14 residues. Germline CDR1 is MNHEY and CDR2 is SVGAGI. V gave up 6 bases and J gave up 5 bases; unmatched junction bases: 6. As DNA, the CDR3 is TGTGCCAGCAGGATCAACAGGGGGGATCAGCCCCAGCATTTT. Translated, it gives CASRINRGDQPQHF.

This clonotype has just a few counts. The chain joins TRBV6-2 or TRBV6-3 to TRBJ2-1; D is perhaps TRBD2 (5 bases). From germline, CDR1 is MNHEY and CDR2 SVGEGT. Trimming shortened V by 2 bases and J by 0 bases, and 8 bases separated the two germline ends. This CDR3 contains 15 residues. DNA for the CDR3: TGTGCCAGCAGTTACCCCGAGGGCTCCTACAATGAGCAGTTCTTC. Translating it yields CASSYPEGSYNEQFF.

The chain joins TRBV10-2 to TRBJ1-6, with 9 positions matching TRBD1. The germline gives CDR1 WSHSY, CDR2 SAAADI. The CDR3 is made up of 15 amino acids. The V and J ends lost 5 bases and 9 bases, in that order; junction bases with no gene match: 8. CDR3 region: CASSSTGGSISPLHF. As DNA, the CDR3 is TGCGCCAGCAGTTCGACAGGGGGAAGTATTTCACCCCTCCACTTT.